Included here is one T cell receptor beta chain sequence, with context. What antigen it recognizes has not been identified. It has no much larger one-base neighbor in the sample; base qualities were not kept. The data stem from a study of blood T cell repertoires in COVID-19 (dated by TCRdb to 2020 to 2021). For context, the study as a whole: Samples from collaborators originated in the United States, Italy and Spain and spanned both the acute and convalescent phases of COVID-19. The prospective study material was composed of cDNA or gDNA derived from T cells, B-cell-depleted T cells, or PBMCs. The samples were drawn from two sources: the first 160 participants of the ongoing ImmuneRACE study, and approximately 1,300 subjects contributed by 6 global collaborators. The repertoires were released in a freely available public database meant as a resource for research on the immune response to SARS-CoV-2. Where available, HLA class I and class II types were obtained from metadata supplied by the sample provider rather than from assay-based typing. Nearly every sample came with metadata listing a de-identified subject ID, COVID-19 status, age in years and sex. Subjects who had been exposed to COVID-19, were actively infected with it, or had recovered from it provided the deeply sampled blood TCRbeta repertoires that made up the dataset.

On the study overall, not on this receptor specifically: The amount of clinical and demographic metadata varied by source and participant and was provided uncurated.

From cysteine to phenylalanine, the CDR3 is 14 amino acids long. The kept DNA is CDR3 alone, 42 bases in frame from the first base. For CDR1 and CDR2, the germline V gene lists MDHEN and SYDVKM. The junction carries 9 bases between V and J, which are trimmed by 4 bases and 0 bases respectively. At one collaborating source in Seattle, patients were enrolled during active infection and were followed longitudinally through the course of disease. Whole blood was collected in K2EDTA tubes by collaborating institutions according to the institutions' own protocols. For TCRbeta analysis, collaborator samples were shipped as frozen whole blood, as isolated PBMCs, or as DNA extracted from either sample type. TCRbeta CDR3 regions were amplified from genomic DNA by means of the immunoSEQ Assay, a bias-controlled multiplex PCR. On the study's bioinformatics: Within the assay, amplification of reference gene primers was used to estimate how many nucleated cells each sample contained. To quantify the absolute abundance of each unique TCRbeta CDR3 rearrangement, sequence reads were collapsed and filtered. For each sample, productive Simpson clonality was calculated as the square root of Simpson's diversity index over productive rearrangements. As stored in TCRdb, this immuneACCESS dataset retains in-frame rearrangements with V and J assigned. A fraction of the clones does not appear; measured against another copy, unresolved V genes explain less than half of the discrepancy, and the remainder lacks a known reason. V, J and clone size derive from that table, while D and trimming were established from the DNA sequence. The sample table shows 200,000 to 250,000 clones, and around 90% are seen once. In total, the top ten clones hold roughly 3% of the sample.

Recombination connected TRBV28 to TRBJ1-2; a tentative D call is TRBD1 (5 bases match). This TCR came from a man between 25 and 39 years old with COVID-19, enrolled during active disease. Sequencing input: peripheral blood. The DNA sequence reads TGTGCCAGCAGTTATCCAGGGTCTAACTATGGCTACACCTTC. Its product reads: CASSYPGSNYGYTF.